Sequencing of this T cell receptor (beta chain) was carried out in a study of sequential checkpoint blockade in melanoma. Study-wide background: DNA from about a hundred pretreatment tumor samples underwent TCRβ immunosequencing. About two dozen patients had tumor biopsies before treatment and at week 13. Study outcomes and limitations: Patients with week-13 increases in T-cell fraction and clonality benefited about 30 times more often. Pretreatment TIL clonality tracked with response in the nivolumab-first arm.

Treatment given: randomized to nivolumab then ipilimumab (arm A) or the reverse (arm B). Sequencing used immunoSEQ multiplex PCR; TCRdb keeps in-frame clones, though not all of them. The top ten clones hold roughly 15% of a sample with roughly 4,500 clones, 23% of them seen once. In the case of this clone: Its antigen remains unidentified.

Trimming pared 8 bases from V and 1 base from J, leaving 11 bases between. The CDR3 covers 13 residues. Germline CDR1 and CDR2: LNHDA and SQIVND (reference sequence). This specimen consisted of tumor tissue (inferred from file names), obtained from a patient given nivolumab and ipilimumab in sequence. This sequence was found in a human donor with melanoma. The V gene is TRBV19, the J gene TRBJ1-1; possible D gene TRBD1, 5 bases. The CDR3 DNA follows: TGTGCCAGTTCATTTACAGGGAACACTGAAGCTTTCTTT. It yields the protein CASSFTGNTEAFF.